The rows below give T cell receptor beta chains drawn from one sample of a study of cytotoxic CD8 clonotypes in ibrutinib-treated CLL. TCRdb's copy holds only in-frame clones and misses some; the assay was immunoSEQ multiplex PCR. This table has fewer than 200,000 clones, 84% appearing once. This specimen was PBMCs, taken after 24 months of ibrutinib treatment. The source is a human donor with chronic lymphocytic leukemia. Both conserved end residues are part of each CDR3. Each record gives: CDR3 DNA, CDR3 protein, clone size, D gene, CDR3 length, J gene, V gene. The D gene is left open where the match is weak. Not all rows give a size; the values are once, few, many and, for expanded clones, a class.

CDR3nt: TGTGCCAGTAGTATACCCGGGGGGAATCAGCCCCAGCATTTT
CDR3aa: CASSIPGGNQPQHF
abundance: once
d_gene: -
len: 14
j_gene: TRBJ1-5
v_gene: TRBV19

CDR3nt: TGTGCCAGTAGTCCCCGCAGTAAGGACACCGGGGAGCTGTTTTTT
CDR3aa: CASSPRSKDTGELFF
abundance: -
d_gene: -
len: 15
j_gene: TRBJ2-2
v_gene: TRBV19

CDR3nt: TGTGCCAGAAGCCCCCCCCGCGGAAAAAGGGTGAGTCCGCGTGACCTTGACAGCCTAAAGCCCCAGCATTTT
CDR3aa: CARSPPRGKRVSPRDLDSLKPQHF
abundance: -
d_gene: -
len: 24
j_gene: TRBJ1-5
v_gene: TRBV5-3

CDR3nt: TGTGCCAGCAGCCTGCCGGGGGGAAACACCATATATTTT
CDR3aa: CASSLPGGNTIYF
abundance: -
d_gene: -
len: 13
j_gene: TRBJ1-3
v_gene: TRBV6-1

CDR3nt: TGTGCCAGCAGCTTAGTTCTAACTACCTACAATGAGCAGTTCTTC
CDR3aa: CASSLVLTTYNEQFF
abundance: many
d_gene: -
len: 15
j_gene: TRBJ2-1
v_gene: TRBV7-2

CDR3nt: TGTGCCAGCAGTTTAGAAGGGAACACTGAAGCTTTCTTT
CDR3aa: CASSLEGNTEAFF
abundance: -
d_gene: -
len: 13
j_gene: TRBJ1-1
v_gene: TRBV27

CDR3nt: TGTGCCTCCGACAGCTCTGGGGCCAACGTCCTGACTTTC
CDR3aa: CASDSSGANVLTF
abundance: -
d_gene: -
len: 13
j_gene: TRBJ2-6
v_gene: TRBV30

CDR3nt: TGTGCCAGCAGCCGCCCCGGGGCGGGCTATGGCTACACCTTC
CDR3aa: CASSRPGAGYGYTF
abundance: -
d_gene: -
len: 14
j_gene: TRBJ1-2
v_gene: TRBV7-3

CDR3nt: TGTGCCAGCAGCCCTTCCTTCAACTACGAGCAGTACTTC
CDR3aa: CASSPSFNYEQYF
abundance: -
d_gene: -
len: 13
j_gene: TRBJ2-7
v_gene: TRBV5-6

CDR3nt: TGCGCCAGCAGCCAAGGGACGGGACGGAGCTATGGCTACACCTTC
CDR3aa: CASSQGTGRSYGYTF
abundance: -
d_gene: -
len: 15
j_gene: TRBJ1-2
v_gene: TRBV4-1

CDR3nt: TGTGCCAGCAGCCTCCTTCGGAACACCGGGGAGCTGTTTTTT
CDR3aa: CASSLLRNTGELFF
abundance: -
d_gene: -
len: 14
j_gene: TRBJ2-2
v_gene: TRBV7-2

CDR3nt: TGCGCCAGCAGCCCGGACAGGGACTTAGTCGTTAAGACCTACGAGCAGTACTTC
CDR3aa: CASSPDRDLVVKTYEQYF
abundance: -
d_gene: TRBD1
len: 18
j_gene: TRBJ2-7
v_gene: TRBV5-1

CDR3nt: TGTGCCAGCAGGACAGGGGCGAGGGAGCAGTACTTC
CDR3aa: CASRTGAREQYF
abundance: -
d_gene: TRBD1
len: 12
j_gene: TRBJ2-7
v_gene: TRBV6-6

CDR3nt: TGTGCCAGCAGCTTGGAAGGAAGATTCACAGATACGCAGTATTTT
CDR3aa: CASSLEGRFTDTQYF
abundance: -
d_gene: -
len: 15
j_gene: TRBJ2-3
v_gene: TRBV5-8

CDR3nt: TGTGCCAGCAGTTTAAGGTGGGGGATGAGGAATCAGCCCCAGCATTTT
CDR3aa: CASSLRWGMRNQPQHF
abundance: -
d_gene: -
len: 16
j_gene: TRBJ1-5
v_gene: TRBV27

CDR3nt: TGTGCCAGCAGCTTACAAGGGGGGATAACTAATGAAAAACTGTTTTTT
CDR3aa: CASSLQGGITNEKLFF
abundance: -
d_gene: -
len: 16
j_gene: TRBJ1-4
v_gene: TRBV11-2

CDR3nt: TGTGCCAGCAGGGATGCGGGGGGCACTGAAGCTTTCTTT
CDR3aa: CASRDAGGTEAFF
abundance: -
d_gene: -
len: 13
j_gene: TRBJ1-1
v_gene: TRBV27

CDR3nt: TGCGCCAGCTCTGTTCAGGGCGACTACGAGCAGTACTTC
CDR3aa: CASSVQGDYEQYF
abundance: -
d_gene: -
len: 13
j_gene: TRBJ2-7
v_gene: TRBV5-1

CDR3nt: TGCGCCAGCAGCCGAGAATCGCAAGGGGTAGACTACGAGCAGTACTTC
CDR3aa: CASSRESQGVDYEQYF
abundance: -
d_gene: -
len: 16
j_gene: TRBJ2-7
v_gene: TRBV4-1

CDR3nt: TGCGCCAGCACCATAACCCTTTTGGGCACGGTTTTTGGTGGCTACACCTTC
CDR3aa: CASTITLLGTVFGGYTF
abundance: -
d_gene: -
len: 17
j_gene: TRBJ1-2
v_gene: TRBV5-1

CDR3nt: TGTGCCAGCAGCTTAGCGACAGCTAACTATGGCTACACCTTC
CDR3aa: CASSLATANYGYTF
abundance: -
d_gene: -
len: 14
j_gene: TRBJ1-2
v_gene: TRBV7-9

CDR3nt: TGTGCCAGCAGTGAAGCGCTTCAATCCTTTACCGGGGAGCTGTTTTTT
CDR3aa: CASSEALQSFTGELFF
abundance: -
d_gene: -
len: 16
j_gene: TRBJ2-2
v_gene: TRBV6-1

CDR3nt: TGTGCCAGCAGCTTAAGGGACAGGCACTACGAGCAGTACTTC
CDR3aa: CASSLRDRHYEQYF
abundance: few
d_gene: TRBD1
len: 14
j_gene: TRBJ2-7
v_gene: TRBV7-9

CDR3nt: TGCAGTGCTTGGGTGGTGACGTCCCAGTACTTC
CDR3aa: CSAWVVTSQYF
abundance: -
d_gene: -
len: 11
j_gene: TRBJ2-5
v_gene: TRBV20-1

CDR3nt: TGTGCCAGCAGCTTAGTGACGGGACAGTCCCTGTGGCCCCAGCATTTT
CDR3aa: CASSLVTGQSLWPQHF
abundance: -
d_gene: TRBD1
len: 16
j_gene: TRBJ1-5
v_gene: TRBV7-2

CDR3nt: TGTGCCAGCAGGGTATACAACACTGAAGCTTTCTTT
CDR3aa: CASRVYNTEAFF
abundance: -
d_gene: -
len: 12
j_gene: TRBJ1-1
v_gene: TRBV6-1

CDR3nt: TGTGCCAGCAGTTTTGCAGCGAACACCGGGGAGCTGTTTTTT
CDR3aa: CASSFAANTGELFF
abundance: -
d_gene: -
len: 14
j_gene: TRBJ2-2
v_gene: TRBV6-5

CDR3nt: TGTGCCAGCAGATTAGGGGGGCAGACTGGCTACACCTTC
CDR3aa: CASRLGGQTGYTF
abundance: -
d_gene: -
len: 13
j_gene: TRBJ1-2
v_gene: TRBV6-5

CDR3nt: TGCGGCGCGGGGCAGGTCAACACTGAAGCTTTCTTT
CDR3aa: CGAGQVNTEAFF
abundance: -
d_gene: -
len: 12
j_gene: TRBJ1-1
v_gene: TRBV29-1

CDR3nt: TGTGCCAGCAGCCCCGCCGTAAAAGACGGCTACACCTTC
CDR3aa: CASSPAVKDGYTF
abundance: -
d_gene: -
len: 13
j_gene: TRBJ1-2
v_gene: TRBV9

CDR3nt: TGTGCCAGCAGAGACGGAGCAGGGGGCAGGGAGCCCCAGCATTTT
CDR3aa: CASRDGAGGREPQHF
abundance: -
d_gene: TRBD1
len: 15
j_gene: TRBJ1-5
v_gene: TRBV27

CDR3nt: TGCGCCAGCAGCTTGGGCAGGGGGAACAATGAGCAGTTCTTC
CDR3aa: CASSLGRGNNEQFF
abundance: -
d_gene: TRBD1
len: 14
j_gene: TRBJ2-1
v_gene: TRBV5-1

CDR3nt: TGCGCCAGCAGTCAGGACGGAGACGGCTACACCTTC
CDR3aa: CASSQDGDGYTF
abundance: once
d_gene: -
len: 12
j_gene: TRBJ1-2
v_gene: TRBV5-1

CDR3nt: TGTGCCAGCAGTGGGAAGGGGGACGCGAGGCCGTGGTATGGCTACACCTTC
CDR3aa: CASSGKGDARPWYGYTF
abundance: -
d_gene: -
len: 17
j_gene: TRBJ1-2
v_gene: TRBV25-1

CDR3nt: TGTGCCAGCCGACCCCCTCAGGCCTCTGGAAACACCATATATTTT
CDR3aa: CASRPPQASGNTIYF
abundance: -
d_gene: -
len: 15
j_gene: TRBJ1-3
v_gene: TRBV2

CDR3nt: TGCGCCAGCAGCTTGATAGCGGCACCCTACAATGAGCAGTTCTTC
CDR3aa: CASSLIAAPYNEQFF
abundance: -
d_gene: -
len: 15
j_gene: TRBJ2-1
v_gene: TRBV5-1

CDR3nt: TGTGCCAGCAGTTCCGGGACAGGGGGTAGGCCCCAGCATTTT
CDR3aa: CASSSGTGGRPQHF
abundance: -
d_gene: TRBD1
len: 14
j_gene: TRBJ1-5
v_gene: TRBV27

CDR3nt: TGTGCCAGCAGTCAGGGTATACCCACTGAAGCTTTCTTT
CDR3aa: CASSQGIPTEAFF
abundance: -
d_gene: -
len: 13
j_gene: TRBJ1-1
v_gene: TRBV25-1

CDR3nt: TGTGCCAGTAGCCGCCCGTTGGACTCTATCAATCAGCCCCAGCATTTT
CDR3aa: CASSRPLDSINQPQHF
abundance: -
d_gene: -
len: 16
j_gene: TRBJ1-5
v_gene: TRBV19

CDR3nt: TGTGCCTGGAGTGTACAGTCAGAACCCCTCCACTTT
CDR3aa: CAWSVQSEPLHF
abundance: -
d_gene: -
len: 12
j_gene: TRBJ1-6
v_gene: TRBV30

CDR3nt: TGTGCCAGCAGTTTATTTCGGGGGATAAGCACTGAAGCTTTCTTT
CDR3aa: CASSLFRGISTEAFF
abundance: -
d_gene: -
len: 15
j_gene: TRBJ1-1
v_gene: TRBV27

CDR3nt: TGTGCCAGCAGCGGGACCGGAGTAAATCGGGAGACCCAGTACTTC
CDR3aa: CASSGTGVNRETQYF
abundance: once
d_gene: -
len: 15
j_gene: TRBJ2-5
v_gene: TRBV9

CDR3nt: TGCAGCGTTGAAGATAACAGGGGGCGTATTAGCTACACCTTC
CDR3aa: CSVEDNRGRISYTF
abundance: -
d_gene: TRBD1
len: 14
j_gene: TRBJ1-2
v_gene: TRBV29-1

CDR3nt: TGTGCCAGCAGTTACGCACAGGGGGCGAATCAGCCCCAGCATTTT
CDR3aa: CASSYAQGANQPQHF
abundance: -
d_gene: TRBD1
len: 15
j_gene: TRBJ1-5
v_gene: TRBV6-6

CDR3nt: TGCGCCAGCACCCTCGGGGCTGGAAGGGAAAAACTGTTTTTT
CDR3aa: CASTLGAGREKLFF
abundance: few
d_gene: -
len: 14
j_gene: TRBJ1-4
v_gene: TRBV5-1

CDR3nt: TGTGCCAGCAGTATCCTAGGGCCTAACTATGGCTACACCTTC
CDR3aa: CASSILGPNYGYTF
abundance: -
d_gene: -
len: 14
j_gene: TRBJ1-2
v_gene: TRBV6-5

CDR3nt: TGTGCCAGCAGCTTTTCCAGGGAGACCCAGTACTTC
CDR3aa: CASSFSRETQYF
abundance: -
d_gene: -
len: 12
j_gene: TRBJ2-5
v_gene: TRBV7-2

CDR3nt: TGTGCCAGCGAGAGGGTAGCGGGGGCCCGAGGAGAGACCCAGTACTTC
CDR3aa: CASERVAGARGETQYF
abundance: -
d_gene: TRBD2
len: 16
j_gene: TRBJ2-5
v_gene: TRBV7-2

CDR3nt: TGTGCCAGCAGTACACAGACAGGGTTGAACACTGAAGCTTTCTTT
CDR3aa: CASSTQTGLNTEAFF
abundance: -
d_gene: TRBD1
len: 15
j_gene: TRBJ1-1
v_gene: TRBV6-6

CDR3nt: TGCACCAGCAGCCAAAAGAGAACCTATAGCAATCAGCCCCAGCATTTT
CDR3aa: CTSSQKRTYSNQPQHF
abundance: -
d_gene: -
len: 16
j_gene: TRBJ1-5
v_gene: TRBV1

CDR3nt: TGTGCCAGCAGTCTCCCCGGGACAGGGGGCGCCGGCTACACCTTC
CDR3aa: CASSLPGTGGAGYTF
abundance: -
d_gene: TRBD1
len: 15
j_gene: TRBJ1-2
v_gene: TRBV25-1

CDR3nt: TGTGCCAGCAGCGTTCGGGAGGGGGGTGCAGATACGCAGTATTTT
CDR3aa: CASSVREGGADTQYF
abundance: -
d_gene: TRBD2
len: 15
j_gene: TRBJ2-3
v_gene: TRBV9

CDR3nt: TGCGCCAGCAGCTCAGGAGAGGCCGGACGGACCCAGTACTTC
CDR3aa: CASSSGEAGRTQYF
abundance: -
d_gene: -
len: 14
j_gene: TRBJ2-5
v_gene: TRBV5-1

CDR3nt: TGTGCCAGCAGCGCCGGACAGGGGGTGAATAGCAATCAGCCCCAGCATTTT
CDR3aa: CASSAGQGVNSNQPQHF
abundance: -
d_gene: TRBD1
len: 17
j_gene: TRBJ1-5
v_gene: TRBV9

CDR3nt: TGTGCCAGCAGCCTGGTAGCGGGAGGCACCTCCTACAATGAGCAGTTCTTC
CDR3aa: CASSLVAGGTSYNEQFF
abundance: -
d_gene: TRBD2
len: 17
j_gene: TRBJ2-1
v_gene: TRBV7-3

CDR3nt: TGTGCCAGCAGCCAAGATGAGCGGGGTAGCACAGATACGCAGTATTTT
CDR3aa: CASSQDERGSTDTQYF
abundance: once
d_gene: TRBD2
len: 16
j_gene: TRBJ2-3
v_gene: TRBV4-2

CDR3nt: TGTGCCAGTAGTATGGAGCGGGGGAACACTGAAGCTTTCTTT
CDR3aa: CASSMERGNTEAFF
abundance: many
d_gene: -
len: 14
j_gene: TRBJ1-1
v_gene: TRBV19

CDR3nt: TGTGCCAGCTCACCAGGGGCAGGGAGAAAAGCTTTCTTT
CDR3aa: CASSPGAGRKAFF
abundance: once
d_gene: -
len: 13
j_gene: TRBJ1-1
v_gene: TRBV18

CDR3nt: TGTGCCAGCAGCTCCGGGGGAGGGGATATGAACATTCAGTACTTC
CDR3aa: CASSSGGGDMNIQYF
abundance: once
d_gene: TRBD2
len: 15
j_gene: TRBJ2-4
v_gene: TRBV4-2

CDR3nt: TGTGCCTGGAGTGTACAGGGGAACACTGAAGCTTTCTTT
CDR3aa: CAWSVQGNTEAFF
abundance: -
d_gene: -
len: 13
j_gene: TRBJ1-1
v_gene: TRBV30